The present entry profiles one TCR beta chain with its context. As yet, its antigen is unknown. The data were taken from a study of cytomegalovirus exposure and HLA in healthy donors. Whole-study findings and limits: Across donors, most TCRs were seen rarely, yet some public ones were widespread. The listing of 150 to 200 TCR beta chains classed them as cytomegalovirus-associated.

While the first cohort had 600 to 850 subjects, the donors belonged to the separate validation cohort of over a hundred subjects. TCRdb's copy holds only in-frame clones and misses some; the assay was immunoSEQ multiplex PCR. The sample has under 400,000 clones, around 90% seen once; the top ten hold around 1%. The germline V gene has CDR1 SGHVS and CDR2 FQNEAQ. Trimming at V came to 5 bases and at J to 0 bases, leaving 7 bases not matched to a gene. The CDR3 runs 16 residues. The chain uses TRBV7-8 and TRBJ1-5; 7 bases are a match to TRBD1. The specimen was PBMCs. This TCR was recovered from a young man in good health and CMV-seronegative. CDR3 DNA: TGTGCCAGCAGCATCGGGACAGCGAATAGCAATCAGCCCCAGCATTTT. It codes for CASSIGTANSNQPQHF. Full variable domain (outside the CDR3, taken from reference TRBV7-8 and TRBJ1-5): GAGVSQSPRYKVAKRGQDVALRCDPISGHVSLFWYQQALGQGPEFLTYFQNEAQLDKSGLPSDRFFAERPEGSVSTLKIQRTQQEDSAVYLCASSIGTANSNQPQHFGDGTRLSIL.